This T cell receptor (beta chain) was sequenced for a study of blood T cell repertoires in COVID-19. CDR1 is KGHSH, CDR2 LQKENI, per germline. This CDR3 has 17 residues. Trimming shortened V by 0 bases and J by 1 base, and 15 bases separated the two germline ends. Source study methods: From reference gene primer amplification, estimates of nucleated cell counts were derived. The protocol was immunoSEQ multiplex PCR, while the TCRdb copy is restricted to in-frame clones and leaves out a portion. D and trimming were read from the DNA, whereas the V and J calls and clone size are those reported in that table. Found here are just under 350,000 clones, roughly 89% of them singletons; the top ten hold roughly 3.3%. This clone occurred once.

The chain uses TRBV18 and TRBJ1-1; TRBD1 might be the D (5 bases). The sequencing sample was made of peripheral blood. The clonotype comes from a woman aged 18-29 years who had recovered from COVID-19. The CDR3 nucleotides read TGTGCCAGCTCACCACCGGTCTACACAGGACCGAACACTGAAGCTTTCTTT. Amino acid sequence: CASSPPVYTGPNTEAFF.